This TCR beta chain is drawn from a study of untreated major depressive disorder. Overall study findings and caveats: Private clones made up every subject's top five TRBV05-01 clones. CD4+ T cells from depressed patients used TRBV05-01 (Vbeta 5.1) more often than controls.

Each depressed patient was matched pairwise with a non-depressed control on sex, age, current smoking status and body mass index. The donors were all European-descended. Patients had taken no psychiatric medication, including antidepressants, for at least 8 weeks before enrollment. Turning to this clone: The antigen is unknown.

Only in-frame clones appear in the TCRdb table, and some are missing; sequencing was by immunoSEQ multiplex PCR. The sample includes about 19,000 clones, roughly 90% of them seen just once. CDR1 and CDR2 (germline): SNHLY, FYNNEI. J gave up 3 bases and V 6 bases, and 5 bases lay outside the gene matches. The CDR3 sequence is 15 residues long. This sequence joins TRBV2 and TRBJ2-3; 11 positions agree with TRBD2. Source material: CD4+ T cells from PBMCs. This receptor was identified in a middle-aged woman with major depressive disorder. The CDR3 sequence is CASRLLAGATDTQYF. The CDR3 coding sequence is TGTGCCAGCAGGTTACTAGCGGGAGCGACAGATACGCAGTATTTT.